These 3 T cell receptor beta chains came from one sample sequenced in a study of OX40 agonist ivuxolimab in advanced cancers. Only in-frame clones appear in the TCRdb table, and some are missing; sequencing was by immunoSEQ multiplex PCR. The repertoire holds roughly 49,000 clones, with about 88% as singletons. This specimen was CD4+ or CD8+ T cells sorted from blood, taken in a trial of the OX40 agonist ivuxolimab. The receptors come from an adult with an advanced solid tumor such as melanoma, head and neck, liver or kidney cancer.

The J gene is TRBJ2-2, the V gene TRBV9; D is uncertain. CDR3 length: 14 amino acids. Trimming removed 4 bases at V and 2 bases at J, with 9 bases between. Germline-derived CDR1 and CDR2 are SGDLS and YYNGEE. CDR3 bases: TGTGCCAGCAGCATAAGGCAAAACACCGGGGAGCTGTTTTTT. Its protein is CASSIRQNTGELFF.

V usage is TRBV7-6 and J usage is TRBJ2-1; 9 bases are a match to TRBD2. V gave up 4 bases and J gave up 7 bases; unmatched junction bases: 8. CDR1 and CDR2 from the germline V gene are SGHVS and FNYEAQ. The length of the CDR3 is 15 residues. The CDR3 DNA is TGTGCCAGCAGCTCCGCGGCGGGAGGGGGGAATGAGCAGTTCTTC. Translated, it gives CASSSAAGGGNEQFF.

The CDR3 region has the DNA TGTGCCAGCAGCTTGGAGGGGCCCTACGAGCAGTACTTC. Translation: CASSLEGPYEQYF. The V call is TRBV5-5, the J call TRBJ2-7, with D maybe TRBD1 (5 bases). The germline gives CDR1 SGHKS, CDR2 YYEKEE (reference sequence). CDR3 length: 13 amino acids. Trimming removed 0 bases at V and 2 bases at J, with 6 bases between. Full variable domain (outside the CDR3, taken from reference TRBV5-5 and TRBJ2-7): DAGVTQSPTHLIKTRGQQVTLRCSPISGHKSVSWYQQVLGQGPQFIFQYYEKEERGRGNFPDRFSARQFPNYSSELNVNALLLGDSALYLCASSLEGPYEQYFGPGTRLTVT.